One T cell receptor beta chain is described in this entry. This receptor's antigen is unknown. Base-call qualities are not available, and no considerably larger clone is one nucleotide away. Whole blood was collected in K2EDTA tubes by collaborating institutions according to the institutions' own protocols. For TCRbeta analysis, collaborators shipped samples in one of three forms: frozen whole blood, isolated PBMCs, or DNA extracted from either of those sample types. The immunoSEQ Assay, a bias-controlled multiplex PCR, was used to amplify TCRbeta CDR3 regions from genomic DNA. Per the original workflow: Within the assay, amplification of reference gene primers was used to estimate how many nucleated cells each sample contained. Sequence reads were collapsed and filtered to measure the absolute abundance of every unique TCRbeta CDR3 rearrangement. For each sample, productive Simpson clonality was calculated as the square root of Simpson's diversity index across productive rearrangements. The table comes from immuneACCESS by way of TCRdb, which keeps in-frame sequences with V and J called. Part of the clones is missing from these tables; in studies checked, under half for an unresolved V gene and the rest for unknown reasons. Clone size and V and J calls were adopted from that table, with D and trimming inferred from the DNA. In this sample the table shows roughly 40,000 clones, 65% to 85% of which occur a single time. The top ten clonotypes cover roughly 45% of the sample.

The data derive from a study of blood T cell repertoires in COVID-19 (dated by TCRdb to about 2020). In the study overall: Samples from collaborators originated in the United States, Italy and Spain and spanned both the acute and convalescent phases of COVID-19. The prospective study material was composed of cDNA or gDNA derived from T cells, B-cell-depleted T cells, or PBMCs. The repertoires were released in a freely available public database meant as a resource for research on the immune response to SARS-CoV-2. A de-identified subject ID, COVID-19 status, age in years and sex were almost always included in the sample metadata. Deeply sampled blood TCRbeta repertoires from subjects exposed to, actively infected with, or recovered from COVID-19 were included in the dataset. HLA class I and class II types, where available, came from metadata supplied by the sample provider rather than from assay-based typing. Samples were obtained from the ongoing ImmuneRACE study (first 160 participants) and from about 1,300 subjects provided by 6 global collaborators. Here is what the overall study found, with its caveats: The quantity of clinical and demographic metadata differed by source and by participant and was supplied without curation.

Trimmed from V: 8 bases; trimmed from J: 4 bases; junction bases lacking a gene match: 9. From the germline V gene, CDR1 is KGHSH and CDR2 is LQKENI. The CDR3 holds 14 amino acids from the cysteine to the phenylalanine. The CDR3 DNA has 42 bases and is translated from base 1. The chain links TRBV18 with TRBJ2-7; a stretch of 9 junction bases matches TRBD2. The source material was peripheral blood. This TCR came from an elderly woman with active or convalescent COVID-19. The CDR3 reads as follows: CASTLGLAQYEQYF. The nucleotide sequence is TGTGCCAGCACGTTGGGACTAGCTCAGTACGAGCAGTACTTC. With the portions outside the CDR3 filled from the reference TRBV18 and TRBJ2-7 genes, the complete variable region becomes NAGVMQNPRHLVRRRGQEARLRCSPMKGHSHVYWYRQLPEEGLKFMVYLQKENIIDESGMPKERFSAEFPKEGPSILRIQQVVRGDSAAYFCASTLGLAQYEQYFGPGTRLTVT.